These T cell receptor beta chains were read from a single sample in a study of T cell responses to AZD1222 COVID-19 vaccine. Clones were read by immunoSEQ multiplex PCR, and TCRdb kept only the in-frame ones, dropping some. The repertoire has 25,000 to 30,000 clones, around 92% of them found once; the top ten carry approximately 8.2%. Sequencing used peripheral blood, obtained 28 days after the second AZD1222 dose. Receptors were obtained from an adult who received the AZD1222 COVID-19 vaccine. The CDR3 runs from the conserved cysteine through the conserved F or W.

v_gene: TRBV4-1; len: 13; CDR3aa: CASRLTEDYEQYF
v_gene: TRBV6-2/TRBV6-3; len: 13; CDR3aa: CASSYDRTRGYTF
v_gene: TRBV19; len: 14; CDR3aa: CASSMDRTGNTIYF
v_gene: TRBV14; len: 12; CDR3aa: CASSRNRNTQYF
v_gene: TRBV6-4; len: 12; CDR3aa: CATYSVPYGYTF
v_gene: TRBV7-9; len: 15; CDR3aa: CASSLWREIGDEQFF
v_gene: TRBV6-6; len: 14; CDR3aa: CASSYSRDNQPQHF
v_gene: TRBV21-1; len: 20; CDR3aa: CASSLPSGTGGWVRNQPQHF
v_gene: TRBV18; len: 14; CDR3aa: CASSRSGTDTEAFF